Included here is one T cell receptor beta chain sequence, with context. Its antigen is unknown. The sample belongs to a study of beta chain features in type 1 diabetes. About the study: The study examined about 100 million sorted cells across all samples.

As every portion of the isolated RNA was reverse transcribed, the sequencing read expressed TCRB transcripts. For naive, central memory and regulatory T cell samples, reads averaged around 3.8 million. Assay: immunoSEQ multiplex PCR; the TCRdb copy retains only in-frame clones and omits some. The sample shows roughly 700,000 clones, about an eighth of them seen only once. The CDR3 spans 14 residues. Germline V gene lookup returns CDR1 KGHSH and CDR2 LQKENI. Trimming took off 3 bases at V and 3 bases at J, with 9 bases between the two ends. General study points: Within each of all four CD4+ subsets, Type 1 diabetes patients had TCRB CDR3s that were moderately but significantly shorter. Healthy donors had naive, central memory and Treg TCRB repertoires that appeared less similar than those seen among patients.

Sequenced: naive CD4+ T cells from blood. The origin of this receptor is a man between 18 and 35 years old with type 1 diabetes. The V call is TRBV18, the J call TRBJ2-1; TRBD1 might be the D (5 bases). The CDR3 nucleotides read TGTGCCAGCTCACCCACCGACAGCTACAATGAGCAGTTCTTC. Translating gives CASSPTDSYNEQFF.